A single sample gave rise to the 19 T cell receptor beta chains below, sequenced in a study of blood T cell repertoires in COVID-19. Data came from immunoSEQ multiplex PCR; TCRdb stores just in-frame clones and leaves some out. The data show approximately 90,000 clones, about nine tenths seen once. The sequenced sample was peripheral blood. Receptors were obtained from a woman of 80 years or more with acute or convalescent COVID-19.

The chain joins TRBV15 to TRBJ1-2; D ambiguous. This CDR3 spans 14 amino acids. V lost 0 bases, J lost 8 bases, and 13 bases lay in between. The germline V gene has CDR1 LNHNV and CDR2 YYDKDF (reference sequence). The CDR3 loop is CATSRERREEGYTF. The CDR3 DNA reads as TGTGCCACCAGCAGAGAACGCCGGGAAGAAGGCTACACCTTC.

This chain links TRBV5-8 with TRBJ2-7, with TRBD2 matching 7 bases. This CDR3 has 14 amino acids. CDR1 and CDR2 (germline): SGHTS, YDEGEE. Trimming removed 3 bases from V and 6 bases from J; junction bases left unmatched: 9. This CDR3 is CASSSGLPSGEQYF. Here the CDR3 DNA reads TGTGCCAGCAGCTCGGGACTACCTTCGGGCGAGCAGTACTTC.

For the CDR3, the DNA is TGTGCCAGCAGCGAGCAAGGCACGGGAAATACGCAGTATTTT. It encodes CASSEQGTGNTQYF. This chain uses TRBV21-1 with TRBJ2-3; the DNA was not compared with TRBD2, the D call given in the table. TRBV21-1 is noted as a pseudogene. The CDR3 is 14 residues long.

The chain joins TRBV7-9 to TRBJ2-3; TRBD1 agrees at 9 bases. The V gene end was trimmed by 5 bases and the J gene end by 1 base; junction bases not matched to a gene: 4. Germline V gene data show CDR1 as SEHNR and CDR2 as FQNEAQ (reference sequence). The CDR3 loop spans 15 amino acids. CDR3 in DNA: TGTGCCAGCAGCCTGGACAGGGGAGGCACAGATACGCAGTATTTT. Translation gives CASSLDRGGTDTQYF. Complete variable domain (other parts from reference TRBV7-9 and TRBJ2-3): DTGVSQNPRHKITKRGQNVTFRCDPISEHNRLYWYRQTLGQGPEFLTYFQNEAQLEKSRLLSDRFSAERPKGSFSTLEIQRTEQGDSAMYLCASSLDRGGTDTQYFGPGTRLTVL.

CDR3 protein: CASSPTAGIRVEQYF. Written as DNA, the CDR3 is TGTGCCAGCTCACCGACAGCGGGGATCAGGGTCGAGCAGTACTTC. The V call is TRBV18, the J call TRBJ2-7, with 7 positions matching TRBD2. Unmatched junction bases numbered 11, after V lost 3 bases and J lost 6 bases. The CDR3 has 15 amino acids. The germline V gene has CDR1 KGHSH and CDR2 LQKENI. Full variable domain (rest looked up from reference TRBV18 and TRBJ2-7): NAGVMQNPRHLVRRRGQEARLRCSPMKGHSHVYWYRQLPEEGLKFMVYLQKENIIDESGMPKERFSAEFPKEGPSILRIQQVVRGDSAAYFCASSPTAGIRVEQYFGPGTRLTVT.

The genes are TRBV25-1 and TRBJ2-5; 10 bases map to TRBD1. After removal of 0 bases from V and 4 bases from J, the junction contained 2 bases not matched to a gene. CDR3 length: 15 residues. Germline CDR1 MGHDK, CDR2 SYGVNS. As DNA, the CDR3 is TGTGCCAGCAGTGAATATGGACAGGGGGGAGAGACCCAGTACTTC. Translated, it gives CASSEYGQGGETQYF.

The chain recombines TRBV3-1 (or the pseudogene TRBV3-2) with TRBJ1-5, with 12 bases aligning to TRBD1. CDR3 size: 15 residues. The junction had 4 bases not matched to a gene; V was cut back by 4 bases and J by 6 bases. Germline assignment: CDR1 LGHDT and CDR2 YNNKEL (reference sequence). CDR3 DNA: TGTGCCAGCAGCCGGGACAGGGGGCAAAGTCAGCCCCAGCATTTT. The encoded protein is CASSRDRGQSQPQHF.

This chain links TRBV6-1 with TRBJ1-3, with a weak D call TRBD1 (5 bases). The CDR3 loop spans 17 amino acids. Germline V gene lookup returns CDR1 MNHNS and CDR2 SASEGT. The V and J ends lost 3 bases and 3 bases respectively, with 18 bases between them. The CDR3 region is CASSDLYAGTLGNTIYF. The CDR3 DNA reads as TGTGCCAGCAGTGATCTTTATGCGGGGACCCTTGGAAACACCATATATTTT.

The J gene is TRBJ1-6, the V gene TRBV28; D might be TRBD1 (5 bases). V lost 8 bases and J 9 bases, leaving 14 bases between the germline ends. In germline, CDR1 is MDHEN, CDR2 SYDVKM. This CDR3 comprises 13 residues. CDR3 protein: CASLPGRTSPLHF. Written as DNA, the CDR3 is TGTGCCAGCCTCCCAGGGAGGACTTCACCCCTCCACTTT.

The chain joins TRBV6-5 to TRBJ1-5; 10 nucleotides match TRBD1. Germline V gives CDR1 MNHEY, CDR2 SVGAGI. Germline trimming cut 6 bases from V and 5 bases from J; bases unmatched to any gene: 1. This CDR3 spans 13 amino acids. This CDR3 is CASSGTGDQPQHF. In nucleotides, the CDR3 is TGTGCCAGCAGCGGGACAGGGGATCAGCCCCAGCATTTT.

The chain links TRBV5-1 to TRBJ2-7, with 7 bases fitting TRBD1. V gave up 4 bases and J gave up 4 bases; unmatched junction bases: 8. The CDR3 spans 14 residues. Germline CDR1 and CDR2: SGHRS and YFSETQ. CDR3 coding DNA: TGCGCCAGCAGCGGTGGTGGGACAGTATACGAGCAGTACTTC. Translated: CASSGGGTVYEQYF.

The V call is TRBV2, the J call TRBJ2-1, with D possibly being TRBD2 (6 bases). Trimming pared 7 bases from V and 4 bases from J, leaving 14 bases between. The germline V gene encodes CDR1 SNHLY and CDR2 FYNNEI. The CDR3 contains 14 residues. CDR3 nucleotide sequence: TGTGCCAGCATCGAAAGCGGGCCTTACAATGAGCAGTTCTTC. Its protein is CASIESGPYNEQFF.

The rearrangement links TRBV7-3 to TRBJ2-3; 7 bases match TRBD2. The CDR3 spans 15 residues. J gave up 7 bases and V 5 bases, and 12 bases lay outside the gene matches. Germline V gene lookup returns CDR1 SGHTA and CDR2 FQGTGA. CDR3 loop: CASSRTRGAGYTQYF. CDR3 DNA sequence: TGTGCCAGCAGCCGGACTAGAGGGGCCGGTTATACGCAGTATTTT.

This clone appeared a single time. The gene calls are TRBV2 and TRBJ1-4, with unresolved D. Germline V lookup: CDR1 SNHLY, CDR2 FYNNEI. This CDR3 contains 11 residues. Trimming shortened V by 6 bases and J by 4 bases, and 3 bases separated the two germline ends. CDR3 amino acids: CASSGNEKLFF. The CDR3 DNA follows: TGTGCCAGCAGCGGTAATGAAAAACTGTTTTTT.

This chain uses TRBV12-5 with TRBJ2-3; D remains unclear. Germline lookup yields CDR1 LGHNT and CDR2 FRNRAP. V was shortened by 1 base and J by 5 bases, with 7 bases between the two germline ends. This CDR3 comprises 13 residues. This CDR3 is CASGLAGLDTQYF. CDR3 sequence (DNA): TGTGCTAGTGGTTTGGCAGGATTAGATACGCAGTATTTT.

The V and J genes are TRBV11-1 and TRBJ2-7, with 8 nucleotides matching TRBD1. Germline V gives CDR1 SGHAT, CDR2 FQDESV (reference sequence). CDR3 length equals 15 residues. J lost 2 bases, V lost 5 bases, and 8 bases had no gene match. The CDR3 sequence is CASSLDRAVTYEQYF. CDR3 nucleotides: TGTGCCAGCAGCCTGGACAGGGCCGTCACCTACGAGCAGTACTTC.

This clone was seen a few times. The chain combines TRBV5-1 with TRBJ2-3; possible D gene TRBD2, 5 bases. Germline values: CDR1 SGHRS, CDR2 YFSETQ. Trimming removed 6 bases from V and 4 bases from J, with 18 bases in between. CDR3 length equals 15 residues. CDR3 region: CASTLGGGSADTQYF. CDR3 coding DNA: TGCGCCAGCACCCTGGGTGGTGGGAGCGCAGATACGCAGTATTTT. The full variable domain, in which reference TRBV5-1 and TRBJ2-3 provide the parts outside the CDR3, is KAGVTQTPRYLIKTRGQQVTLSCSPISGHRSVSWYQQTPGQGLQFLFEYFSETQRNKGNFPGRFSGRQFSNSRSEMNVSTLELGDSALYLCASTLGGGSADTQYFGPGTRLTVL.

The chain joins TRBV19 to TRBJ1-4, with D unclear. Germline CDR1 LNHDA, CDR2 SQIVND (reference sequence). The CDR3 totals 14 residues. Trimming took off 3 bases at V and 2 bases at J, with 7 bases between the two ends. CDR3 DNA: TGTGCCAGTAGTATGGGAGGGACTAATGAAAAACTGTTTTTT. Its translation: CASSMGGTNEKLFF.

The CDR3 sequence is CASRTSGGDTQYF. CDR3 DNA sequence: TGTGCCAGCAGAACTAGCGGGGGGGATACGCAGTATTTT. The chain links TRBV6-5 to TRBJ2-3; 12 bases agree with TRBD2. Germline V gene sequence: CDR1 MNHEY, CDR2 SVGAGI. The CDR3 is 13 amino acids. V trimming: 6 bases; J trimming: 6 bases; junction bases outside the gene matches: 1.